The clone carrying this T cell receptor beta chain was counted once. Original analysis: Amplification of reference gene primers was used by the study to estimate nucleated cell counts. This table comes from immunoSEQ multiplex PCR, and its TCRdb copy is limited to in-frame clones, with some not included. The D gene and trimming were derived from the DNA, and the V and J assignments and clone size from that table. The repertoire includes about 120,000 clones, more than 60% of them detected once, and about 2.1% sits in the top ten. The data were taken from a study of blood T cell repertoires in COVID-19. For the study at large: Sites in the United States, Italy and Spain provided acute and convalescent COVID-19 samples. T cells, B-cell-depleted T cells, or PBMCs supplied cDNA or gDNA.

CDR3 size: 14 residues. The germline gives CDR1 SGHDN, CDR2 FVKESK. Losses at the gene ends were 1 base for V and 9 bases for J; bases not matched to a gene: 3. The sample taken for sequencing was peripheral blood. The clonotype comes from a man between 65 and 85 years old with acute or convalescent COVID-19. The V gene is TRBV14, the J gene TRBJ1-6; 7 bases are shared with TRBD1. The CDR3 loop reads CASSQGPGGSPLHF. The DNA for the CDR3 is TGTGCCAGCAGCCAAGGACCAGGGGGTTCACCCCTCCACTTT.